This T cell receptor beta chain emerged from a study of response to subunit inactivated influenza vaccine. General study results and limits: The authors offered the suggestion that each seasonal influenza vaccination recruits few new T cells.

From the RT-PCR reads, TCRdb called clonotypes with MiXCR, one entry per CDR3 protein. The data show more than 450,000 distinct CDR3 sequences, roughly 10% seen once. The table lists this clonotype with many counts. What it binds is not known. There are 13 residues in the CDR3. Germline V CDR1 and CDR2: KGHDR, SFDVKD. Trimming removed 5 bases from V and 2 bases from J, with 5 bases in between. Sequencing used PBMCs from blood, obtained on the day of vaccination. The chain couples TRBV24-1 to TRBJ2-2; no clear D. This receptor was obtained from a man aged 50-60 years who received an inactivated influenza vaccine. In DNA, the CDR3 is TGTGCCACCAGTGCGTACAACACCGGGGAGCTGTTTTTT. It translates to CATSAYNTGELFF.